This T cell receptor (beta chain) emerged from a study of patients and donors after allogeneic stem cell transplantation (dated by TCRdb to the early 2020s). The library was prepared using RT-PCR. Sequenced using a NextSeq 550. TCRdb reanalyzed the raw reads on its own, using fastp at Q25 for trimming and MiXCR for clone calling, and kept in-frame beta chains. Each CDR3 protein appears once, grouped with its most common genes and DNA. A total of tens of thousands of distinct CDR3 sequences appear in this sample, roughly 4.9% of them only once. The ten biggest clones cover around 3% of the sample. Concerning this clonotype: Its antigen is still unknown. Per-base qualities were not stored, and no clone one base away is much larger.

The TCR was taken from a human donor who was either an allogeneic HSCT recipient or a stem cell or donor lymphocyte infusion donor (not recorded which). It is not recorded whose cells these are; they may come from a transplant donor. Sequenced: blood, either unsorted or a sorted T cell fraction (not recorded which).

Here the CDR3 is given as CASSLKTPVTEAFF. The sequence in DNA is TGTGCCAGCAGTTTGAAGACACCCGTCACTGAAGCTTTCTTT. The sequence is built from TRBV27 and TRBJ1-1; the D gene is unclear. The germline V gene (reference sequence) yields MNHEY for CDR1 and SMNVEV for CDR2. Trimming removed 3 bases from V and 4 bases from J, leaving 12 bases between the germline ends. The CDR3 runs 14 residues from the cysteine to the phenylalanine. The only DNA kept is the CDR3, 42 bases in frame from the first base.